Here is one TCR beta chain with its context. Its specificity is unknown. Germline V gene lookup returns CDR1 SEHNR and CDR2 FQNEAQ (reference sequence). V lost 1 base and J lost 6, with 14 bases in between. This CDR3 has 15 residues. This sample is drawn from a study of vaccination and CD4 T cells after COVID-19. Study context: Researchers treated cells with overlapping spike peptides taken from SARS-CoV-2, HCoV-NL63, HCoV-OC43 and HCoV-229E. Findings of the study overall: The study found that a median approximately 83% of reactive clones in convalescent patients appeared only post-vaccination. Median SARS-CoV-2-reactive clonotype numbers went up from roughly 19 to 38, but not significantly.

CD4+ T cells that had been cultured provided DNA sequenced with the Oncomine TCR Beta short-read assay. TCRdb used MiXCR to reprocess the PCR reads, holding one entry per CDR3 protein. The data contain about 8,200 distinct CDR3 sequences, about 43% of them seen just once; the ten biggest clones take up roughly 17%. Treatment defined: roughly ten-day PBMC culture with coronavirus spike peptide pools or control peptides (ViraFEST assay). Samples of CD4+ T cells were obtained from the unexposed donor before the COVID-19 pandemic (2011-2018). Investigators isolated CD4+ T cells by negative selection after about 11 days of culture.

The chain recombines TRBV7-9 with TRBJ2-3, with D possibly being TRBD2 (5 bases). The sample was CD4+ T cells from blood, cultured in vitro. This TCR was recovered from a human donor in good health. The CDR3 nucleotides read TGTGCCAGCAGCTTAGAGCTAGCTGTTCCCGATACGCAGTATTTT. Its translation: CASSLELAVPDTQYF.